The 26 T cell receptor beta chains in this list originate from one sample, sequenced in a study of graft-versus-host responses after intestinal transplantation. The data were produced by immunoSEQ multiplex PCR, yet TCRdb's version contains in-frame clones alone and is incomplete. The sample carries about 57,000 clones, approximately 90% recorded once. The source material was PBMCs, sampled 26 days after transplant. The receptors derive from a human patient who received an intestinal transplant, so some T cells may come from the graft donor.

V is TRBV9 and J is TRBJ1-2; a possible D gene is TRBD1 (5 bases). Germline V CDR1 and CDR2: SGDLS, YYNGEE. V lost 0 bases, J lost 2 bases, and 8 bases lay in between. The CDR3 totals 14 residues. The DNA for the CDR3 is TGTGCCAGCAGCGTAGAGGACACCAACTATGGCTACACCTTC. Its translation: CASSVEDTNYGYTF.

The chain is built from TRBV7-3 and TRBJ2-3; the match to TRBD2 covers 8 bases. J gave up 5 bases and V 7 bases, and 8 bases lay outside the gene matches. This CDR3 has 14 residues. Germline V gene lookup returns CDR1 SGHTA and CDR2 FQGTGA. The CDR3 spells CASTTGGPGDTQYF. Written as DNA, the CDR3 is TGTGCCAGCACCACGGGAGGGCCAGGAGATACGCAGTATTTT.

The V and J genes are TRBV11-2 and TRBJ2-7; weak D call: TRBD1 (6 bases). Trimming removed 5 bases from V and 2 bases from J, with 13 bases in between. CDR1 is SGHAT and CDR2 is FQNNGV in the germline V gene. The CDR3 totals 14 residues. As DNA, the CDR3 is TGTGCCAGCAGCGACGACGGACAGCCCTACGAGCAGTACTTC. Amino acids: CASSDDGQPYEQYF.

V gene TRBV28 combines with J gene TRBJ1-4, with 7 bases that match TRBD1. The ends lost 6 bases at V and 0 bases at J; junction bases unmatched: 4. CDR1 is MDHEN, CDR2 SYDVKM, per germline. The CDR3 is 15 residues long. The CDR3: CASSPTGTTNEKLFF. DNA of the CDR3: TGTGCCAGCAGCCCGACAGGGACAACTAATGAAAAACTGTTTTTT.

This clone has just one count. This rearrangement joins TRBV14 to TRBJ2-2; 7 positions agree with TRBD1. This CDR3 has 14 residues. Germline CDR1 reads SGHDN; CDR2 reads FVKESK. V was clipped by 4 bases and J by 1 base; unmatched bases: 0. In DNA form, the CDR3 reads TGTGCCAGCAGCCGACAGGGGAACACCGGGGAGCTGTTTTTT. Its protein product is CASSRQGNTGELFF.

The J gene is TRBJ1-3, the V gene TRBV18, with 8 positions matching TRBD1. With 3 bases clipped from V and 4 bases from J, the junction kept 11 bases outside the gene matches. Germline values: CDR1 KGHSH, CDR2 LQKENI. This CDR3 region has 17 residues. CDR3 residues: CASSPSPGGDAGNTIYF. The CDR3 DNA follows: TGTGCCAGCTCACCCTCCCCAGGGGGCGATGCAGGAAACACCATATATTTT. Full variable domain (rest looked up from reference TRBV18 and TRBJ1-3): NAGVMQNPRHLVRRRGQEARLRCSPMKGHSHVYWYRQLPEEGLKFMVYLQKENIIDESGMPKERFSAEFPKEGPSILRIQQVVRGDSAAYFCASSPSPGGDAGNTIYFGEGSWLTVV.

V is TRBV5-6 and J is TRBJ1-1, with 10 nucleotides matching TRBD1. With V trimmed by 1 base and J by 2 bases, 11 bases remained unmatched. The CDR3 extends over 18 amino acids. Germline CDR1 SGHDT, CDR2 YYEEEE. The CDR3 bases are TGTGCCAGCAGCTTGTTCTTCGGGGGACAGGGGAATAACACTGAAGCTTTCTTT. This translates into CASSLFFGGQGNNTEAFF.

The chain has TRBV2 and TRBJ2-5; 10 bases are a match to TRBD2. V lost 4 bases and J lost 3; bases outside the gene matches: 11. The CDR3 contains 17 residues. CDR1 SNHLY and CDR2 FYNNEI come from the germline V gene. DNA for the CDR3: TGTGCCAGCAGTGGGGGGGTAGGCCTAGCGGGGGAAGAGACCCAGTACTTC. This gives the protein CASSGGVGLAGEETQYF.

As DNA, the CDR3 is TGCGCCAGCAGCCAGCCGCGACCTAGCACTATAAACAATGAGCAGTTCTTC. It translates to CASSQPRPSTINNEQFF. The V gene is TRBV5-1, the J gene TRBJ2-1; TRBD2 is a possible D gene (5 bases). The germline V gene has CDR1 SGHRS and CDR2 YFSETQ. The CDR3 has 17 amino acids. Trimming took off 4 bases at V and 5 bases at J, with 22 bases between the two ends.

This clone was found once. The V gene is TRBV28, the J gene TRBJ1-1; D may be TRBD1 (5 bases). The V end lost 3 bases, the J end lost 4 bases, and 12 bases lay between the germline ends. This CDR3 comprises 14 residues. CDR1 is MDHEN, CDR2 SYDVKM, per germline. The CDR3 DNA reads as TGTGCCAGCAGTTTTCAGGGTTTAATCACTGAAGCTTTCTTT. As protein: CASSFQGLITEAFF.

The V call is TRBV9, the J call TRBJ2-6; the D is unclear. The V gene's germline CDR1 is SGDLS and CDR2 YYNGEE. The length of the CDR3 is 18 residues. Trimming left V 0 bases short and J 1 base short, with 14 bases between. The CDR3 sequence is CASSVVGGTASGANVLTF. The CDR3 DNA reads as TGTGCCAGCAGCGTAGTTGGCGGAACCGCGTCTGGGGCCAACGTCCTGACTTTC.

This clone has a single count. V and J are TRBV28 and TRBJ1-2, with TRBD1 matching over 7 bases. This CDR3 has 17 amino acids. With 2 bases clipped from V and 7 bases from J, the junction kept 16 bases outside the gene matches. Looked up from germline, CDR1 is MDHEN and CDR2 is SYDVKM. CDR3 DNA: TGTGCCAGCAGTTTAGTCCCCGGGGCAGGGGGTACAAGTGGCTACACCTTC. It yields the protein CASSLVPGAGGTSGYTF.

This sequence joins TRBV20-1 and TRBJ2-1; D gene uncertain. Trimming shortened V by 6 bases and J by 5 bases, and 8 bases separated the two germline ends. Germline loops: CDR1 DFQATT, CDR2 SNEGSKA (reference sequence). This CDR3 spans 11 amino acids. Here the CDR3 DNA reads TGCAGTGCAGCCCGTCACAATGAGCAGTTCTTC. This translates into CSAARHNEQFF.

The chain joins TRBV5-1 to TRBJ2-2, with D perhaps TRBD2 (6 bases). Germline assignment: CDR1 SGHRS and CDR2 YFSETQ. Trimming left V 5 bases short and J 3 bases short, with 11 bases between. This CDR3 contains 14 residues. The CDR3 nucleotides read TGCGCCAGCAGTCGGGGACTGTACACCGGGGAGCTGTTTTTT. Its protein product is CASSRGLYTGELFF.

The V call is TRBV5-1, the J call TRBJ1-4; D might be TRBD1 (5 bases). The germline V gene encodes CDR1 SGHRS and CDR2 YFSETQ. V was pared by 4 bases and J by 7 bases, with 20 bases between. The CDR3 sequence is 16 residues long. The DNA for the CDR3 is TGCGCCAGCAGCCTTGGACGTGGCCAGGGCGGTGAAAAACTGTTTTTT. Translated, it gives CASSLGRGQGGEKLFF.

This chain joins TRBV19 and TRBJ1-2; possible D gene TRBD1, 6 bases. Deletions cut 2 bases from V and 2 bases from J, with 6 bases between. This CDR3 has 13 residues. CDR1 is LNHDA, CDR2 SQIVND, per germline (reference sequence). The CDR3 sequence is CASSITGNYGYTF. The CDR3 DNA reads TGTGCCAGTAGTATAACAGGGAACTATGGCTACACCTTC.

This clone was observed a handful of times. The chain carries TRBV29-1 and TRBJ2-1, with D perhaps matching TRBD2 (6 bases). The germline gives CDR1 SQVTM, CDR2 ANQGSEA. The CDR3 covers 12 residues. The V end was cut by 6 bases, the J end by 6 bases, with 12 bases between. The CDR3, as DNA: TGCAGCGTCGTCGGGGGTAGCAATGAGCAGTTCTTC. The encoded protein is CSVVGGSNEQFF.

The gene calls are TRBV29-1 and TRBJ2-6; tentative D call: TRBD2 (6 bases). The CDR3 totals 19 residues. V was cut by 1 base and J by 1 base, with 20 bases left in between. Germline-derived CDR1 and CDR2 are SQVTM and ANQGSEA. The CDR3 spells CSVEVPGRRDESGANVLTF. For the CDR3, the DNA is TGCAGCGTTGAAGTTCCGGGACGGCGGGATGAGTCTGGGGCCAACGTCCTGACTTTC.

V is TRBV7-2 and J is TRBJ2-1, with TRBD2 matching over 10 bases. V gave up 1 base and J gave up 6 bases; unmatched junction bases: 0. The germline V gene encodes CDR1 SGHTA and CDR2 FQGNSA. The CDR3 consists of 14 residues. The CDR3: CASSLGTSGNEQFF. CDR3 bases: TGTGCCAGCAGCTTAGGGACTAGCGGCAATGAGCAGTTCTTC.

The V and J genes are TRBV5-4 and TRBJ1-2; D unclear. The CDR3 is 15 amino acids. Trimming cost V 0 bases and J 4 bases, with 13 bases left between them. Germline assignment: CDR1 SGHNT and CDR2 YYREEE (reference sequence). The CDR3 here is CASSLEGVGGYGYTF. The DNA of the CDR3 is TGTGCCAGCAGCTTGGAAGGTGTTGGCGGCTATGGCTACACCTTC. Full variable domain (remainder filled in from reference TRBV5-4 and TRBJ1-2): ETGVTQSPTHLIKTRGQQVTLRCSSQSGHNTVSWYQQALGQGPQFIFQYYREEENGRGNFPPRFSGLQFPNYSSELNVNALELDDSALYLCASSLEGVGGYGYTFGSGTRLTVV.

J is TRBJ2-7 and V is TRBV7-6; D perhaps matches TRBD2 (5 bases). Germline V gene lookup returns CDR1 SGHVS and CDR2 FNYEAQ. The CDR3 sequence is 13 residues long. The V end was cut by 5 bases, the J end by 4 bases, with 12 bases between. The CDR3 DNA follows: TGTGCCAGCAGCGTCGCGAGAGGGTACGAGCAGTACGTC. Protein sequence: CASSVARGYEQYV.

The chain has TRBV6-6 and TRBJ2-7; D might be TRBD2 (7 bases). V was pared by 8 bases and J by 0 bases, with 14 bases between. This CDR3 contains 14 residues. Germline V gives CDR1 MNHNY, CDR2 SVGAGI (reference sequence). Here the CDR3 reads CASEKGGASYEQYF. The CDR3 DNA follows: TGTGCCAGCGAAAAGGGGGGGGCCTCCTACGAGCAGTACTTC.

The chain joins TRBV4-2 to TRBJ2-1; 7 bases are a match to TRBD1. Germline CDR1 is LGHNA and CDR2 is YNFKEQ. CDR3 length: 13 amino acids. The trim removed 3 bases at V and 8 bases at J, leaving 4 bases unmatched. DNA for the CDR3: TGTGCCAGCAGCCACGACAGGGATGATGAGCAGTTCTTC. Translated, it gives CASSHDRDDEQFF.

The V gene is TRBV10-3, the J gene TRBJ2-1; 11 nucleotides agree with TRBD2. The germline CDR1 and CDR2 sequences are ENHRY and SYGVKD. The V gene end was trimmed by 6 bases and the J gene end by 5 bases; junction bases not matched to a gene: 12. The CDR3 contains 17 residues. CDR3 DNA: TGTGCCATCAGCCCTTTACTAGCGGGGGCACCTCACAATGAGCAGTTCTTC. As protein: CAISPLLAGAPHNEQFF.

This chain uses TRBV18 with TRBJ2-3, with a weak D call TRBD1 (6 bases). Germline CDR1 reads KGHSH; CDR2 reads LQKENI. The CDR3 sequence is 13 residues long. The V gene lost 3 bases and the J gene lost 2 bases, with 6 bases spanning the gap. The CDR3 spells CASSPGATDTQYF. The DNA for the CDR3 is TGTGCCAGCTCACCGGGGGCCACAGATACGCAGTATTTT.

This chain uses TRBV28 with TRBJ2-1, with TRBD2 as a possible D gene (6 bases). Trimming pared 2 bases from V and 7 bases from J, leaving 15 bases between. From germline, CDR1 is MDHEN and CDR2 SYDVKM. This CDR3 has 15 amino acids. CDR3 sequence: CASSLRGLPRNEQFF. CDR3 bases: TGTGCCAGCAGTTTAAGGGGACTCCCCAGGAATGAGCAGTTCTTC.